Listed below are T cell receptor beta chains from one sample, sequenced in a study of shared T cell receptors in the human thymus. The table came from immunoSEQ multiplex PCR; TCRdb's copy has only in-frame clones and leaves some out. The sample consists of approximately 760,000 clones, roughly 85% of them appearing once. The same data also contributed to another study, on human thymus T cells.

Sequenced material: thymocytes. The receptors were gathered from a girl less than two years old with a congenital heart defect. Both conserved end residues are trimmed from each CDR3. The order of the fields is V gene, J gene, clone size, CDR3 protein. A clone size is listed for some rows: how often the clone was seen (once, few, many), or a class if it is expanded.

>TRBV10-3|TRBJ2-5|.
AISDGTGGETQY
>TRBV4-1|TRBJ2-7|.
ASSQHTGQGPSYEQY
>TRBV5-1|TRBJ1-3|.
ASSPVDRAGNTIY
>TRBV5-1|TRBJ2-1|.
ASSSPKGAPGEQF
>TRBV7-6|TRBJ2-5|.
ASSPQMGLAEETQY
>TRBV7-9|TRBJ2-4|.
ASSLKRESLDIQY
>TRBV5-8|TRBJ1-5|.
ASSPNPGQGPYSNQPQH
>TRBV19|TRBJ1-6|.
ASSMFPLYSPLH
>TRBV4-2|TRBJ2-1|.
ASSQAVYNEQF
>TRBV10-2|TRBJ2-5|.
ATSGGLETQY
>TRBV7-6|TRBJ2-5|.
ASSSTSRQSTYQETQY
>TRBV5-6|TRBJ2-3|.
ASSLGQGADTQY
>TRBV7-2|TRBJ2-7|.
ASSLWRGYEQY
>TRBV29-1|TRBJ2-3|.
SVDRAEDTQY
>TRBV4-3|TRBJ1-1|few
ASSQVRGNTEAF
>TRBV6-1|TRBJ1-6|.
ASSEQRGSAYNSPLH